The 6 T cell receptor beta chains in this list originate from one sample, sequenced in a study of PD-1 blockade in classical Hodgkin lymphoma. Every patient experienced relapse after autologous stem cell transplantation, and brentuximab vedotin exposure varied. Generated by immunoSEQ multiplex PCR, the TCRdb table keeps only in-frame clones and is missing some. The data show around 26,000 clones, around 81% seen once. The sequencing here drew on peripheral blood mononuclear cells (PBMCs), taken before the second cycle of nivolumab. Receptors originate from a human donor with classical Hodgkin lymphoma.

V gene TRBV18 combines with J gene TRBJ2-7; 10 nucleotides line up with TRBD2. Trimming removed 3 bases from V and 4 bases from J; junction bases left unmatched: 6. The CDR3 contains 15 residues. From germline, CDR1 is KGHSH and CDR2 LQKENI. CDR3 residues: CASSPLGLADYEQYF. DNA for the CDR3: TGTGCCAGCTCACCTTTAGGACTAGCGGATTACGAGCAGTACTTC.

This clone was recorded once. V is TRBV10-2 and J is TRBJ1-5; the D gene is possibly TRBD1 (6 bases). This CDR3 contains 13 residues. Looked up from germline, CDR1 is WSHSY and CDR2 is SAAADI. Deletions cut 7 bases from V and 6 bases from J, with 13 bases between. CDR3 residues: CASTNRVGQPQHF. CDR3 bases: TGCGCCAGCACAAACAGGGTAGGTCAGCCCCAGCATTTT.

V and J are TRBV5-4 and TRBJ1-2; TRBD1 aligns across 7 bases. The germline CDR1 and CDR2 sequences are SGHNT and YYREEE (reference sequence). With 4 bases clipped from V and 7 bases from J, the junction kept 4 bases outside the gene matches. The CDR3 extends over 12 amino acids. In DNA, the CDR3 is TGTGCCAGCAGCACAAACAGGGGTGGCTACACCTTC. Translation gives CASSTNRGGYTF.

DNA for the CDR3: TGTGCCAGCAGCATTGGTCCAGCCTCTATGAACACTGAAGCTTTCTTT. Protein sequence: CASSIGPASMNTEAFF. This chain connects TRBV7-9 to TRBJ1-1; D is ambiguous. The CDR3 has 16 amino acids. Trimming pared 5 bases from V and 0 bases from J, leaving 16 bases between. CDR1 SEHNR and CDR2 FQNEAQ come from the germline V gene (reference sequence). The variable domain in full, with the rest retrieved from reference TRBV7-9 and TRBJ1-1, is DTGVSQNPRHKITKRGQNVTFRCDPISEHNRLYWYRQTLGQGPEFLTYFQNEAQLEKSRLLSDRFSAERPKGSFSTLEIQRTEQGDSAMYLCASSIGPASMNTEAFFGQGTRLTVV.

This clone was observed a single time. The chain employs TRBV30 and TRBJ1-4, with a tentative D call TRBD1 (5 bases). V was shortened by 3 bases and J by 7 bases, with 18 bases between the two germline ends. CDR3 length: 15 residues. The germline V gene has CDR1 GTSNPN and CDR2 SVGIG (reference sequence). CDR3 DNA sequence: TGTGCCTGGAGAGGTTCCCTTGGGACGGTTGAAAAACTGTTTTTT. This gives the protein CAWRGSLGTVEKLFF. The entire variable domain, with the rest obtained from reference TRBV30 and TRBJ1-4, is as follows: SQTIHQWPATLVQPVGSPLSLECTVEGTSNPNLYWYRQAAGRGLQLLFYSVGIGQISSEVPQNLSASRPQDRQFILSSKKLLLSDSGFYLCAWRGSLGTVEKLFFGSGTQLSVL.

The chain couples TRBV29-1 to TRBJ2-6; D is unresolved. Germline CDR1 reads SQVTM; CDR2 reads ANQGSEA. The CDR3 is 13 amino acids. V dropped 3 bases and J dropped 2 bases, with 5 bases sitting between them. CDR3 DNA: TGCAGCGTTGACGGTGCTGGGGCCAACGTCCTGACTTTC. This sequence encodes CSVDGAGANVLTF.